This T cell receptor (beta chain) is from a study of T-cell memory formation after mild COVID-19. The wider study: Among the donors, TCR clusters were largely specific to each donor. General study findings and limits: Clones shrinking between day 15 and 85 showed a balanced CD4/CD8 split, and those that grew later tilted toward CD4+. The appearance of some responding clones in pre-infection memory suggested that cross-reactive memory joined. Confirmation was lacking for SARS-CoV-2 specificity of second-wave clones that peaked on day 37.

Germline CDR1 and CDR2: LGHDT and YNNKEL (reference sequence). The ends were cut back, 2 bases at V and 7 bases at J, with 9 bases in the middle. This CDR3 region has 13 residues. In this sample, this clonotype turned up a few times. Its antigen remains unidentified. TCRdb reanalysed the 5' RACE reads using MiXCR and keeps one entry per CDR3 protein. The table records 560,000 or so distinct CDR3 sequences, 17% of them present only once. This clonotype originated in an adult woman who had mild COVID-19 (a few samples of this study predate the infection). Cell type and time point are not known. The sequencing sample was made of PBMCs or a T cell subset sorted from them (not recorded which). The chain couples TRBV3-1 to TRBJ1-5, with no clear D. For the CDR3, the DNA is TGTGCCAGCAGCCAATCCCTGAAGCAGCCCCAGCATTTT. Encoded protein: CASSQSLKQPQHF.